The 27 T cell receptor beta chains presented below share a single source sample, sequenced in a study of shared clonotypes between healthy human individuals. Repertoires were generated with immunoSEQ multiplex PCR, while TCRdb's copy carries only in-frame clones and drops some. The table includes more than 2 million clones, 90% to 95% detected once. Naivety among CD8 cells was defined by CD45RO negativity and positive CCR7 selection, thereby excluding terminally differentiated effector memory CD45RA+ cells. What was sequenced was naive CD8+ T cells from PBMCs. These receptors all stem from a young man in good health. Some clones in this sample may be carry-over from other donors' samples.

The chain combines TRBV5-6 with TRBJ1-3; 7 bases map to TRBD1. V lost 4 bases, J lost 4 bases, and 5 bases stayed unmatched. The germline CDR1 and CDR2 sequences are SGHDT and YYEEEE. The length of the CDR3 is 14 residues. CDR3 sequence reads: CASSGGGYGNTIYF. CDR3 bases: TGTGCCAGCAGCGGAGGGGGCTACGGAAACACCATATATTTT.

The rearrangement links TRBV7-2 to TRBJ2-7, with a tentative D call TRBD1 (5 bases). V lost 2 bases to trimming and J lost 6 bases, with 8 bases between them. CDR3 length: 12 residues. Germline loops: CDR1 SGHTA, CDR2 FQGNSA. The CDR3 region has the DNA TGTGCCAGCAGCTTACGGACACCCGAGCAGTACTTC. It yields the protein CASSLRTPEQYF.

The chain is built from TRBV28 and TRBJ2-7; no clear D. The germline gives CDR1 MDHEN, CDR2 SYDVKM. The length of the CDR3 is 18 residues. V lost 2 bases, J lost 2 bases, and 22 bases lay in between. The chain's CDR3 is CASSLRVILVTPTYEQYF. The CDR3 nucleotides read TGTGCCAGCAGTTTAAGAGTGATCTTAGTGACCCCAACCTACGAGCAGTACTTC.

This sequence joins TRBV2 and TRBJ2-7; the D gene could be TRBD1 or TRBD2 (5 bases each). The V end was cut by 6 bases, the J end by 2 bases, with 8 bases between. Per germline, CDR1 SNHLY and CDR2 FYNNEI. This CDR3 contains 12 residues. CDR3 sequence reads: CASRGVPYEQYF. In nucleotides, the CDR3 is TGTGCCAGCAGGGGGGTTCCCTACGAGCAGTACTTC.

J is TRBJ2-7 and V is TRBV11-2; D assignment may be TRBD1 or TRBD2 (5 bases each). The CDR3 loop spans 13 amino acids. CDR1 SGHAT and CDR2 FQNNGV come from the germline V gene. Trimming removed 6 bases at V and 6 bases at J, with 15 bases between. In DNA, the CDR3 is TGTGCCAGCAGTAAAGGGAAGAGGGGCGAGCAGTACTTC. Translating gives CASSKGKRGEQYF.

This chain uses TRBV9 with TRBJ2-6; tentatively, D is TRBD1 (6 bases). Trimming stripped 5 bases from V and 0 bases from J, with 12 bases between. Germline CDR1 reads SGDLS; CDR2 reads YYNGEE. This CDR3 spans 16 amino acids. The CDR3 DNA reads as TGTGCCAGCAGTGTGGACAGAGCCTCTGGGGCCAACGTCCTGACTTTC. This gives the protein CASSVDRASGANVLTF.

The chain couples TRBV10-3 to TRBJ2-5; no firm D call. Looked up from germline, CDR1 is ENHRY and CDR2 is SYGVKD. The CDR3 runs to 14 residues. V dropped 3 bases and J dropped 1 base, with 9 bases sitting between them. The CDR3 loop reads CAISDIDFQETQYF. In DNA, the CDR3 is TGTGCCATCAGTGATATAGACTTCCAAGAGACCCAGTACTTC.

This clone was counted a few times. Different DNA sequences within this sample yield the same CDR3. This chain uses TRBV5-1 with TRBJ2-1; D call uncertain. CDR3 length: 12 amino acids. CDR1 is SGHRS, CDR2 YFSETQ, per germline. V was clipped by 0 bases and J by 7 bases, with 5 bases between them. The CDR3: CASSLEGNEQFF. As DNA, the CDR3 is TGCGCCAGCAGCTTGGAAGGGAATGAGCAGTTCTTC.

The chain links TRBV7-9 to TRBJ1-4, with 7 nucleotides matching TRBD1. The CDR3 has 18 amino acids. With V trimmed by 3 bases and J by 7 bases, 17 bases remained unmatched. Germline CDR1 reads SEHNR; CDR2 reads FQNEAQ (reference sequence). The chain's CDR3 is CASSFEDRRRGFSEKLFF. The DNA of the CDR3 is TGTGCCAGCAGCTTTGAGGACAGGAGACGGGGTTTTTCTGAAAAACTGTTTTTT.

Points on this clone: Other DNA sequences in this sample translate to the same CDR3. This CDR3 is CASSLGVRYEQYF. CDR3 DNA sequence: TGTGCCAGCAGTTTAGGGGTGAGGTACGAGCAGTACTTC. The chain recombines TRBV27 with TRBJ2-7; the D is unclear. CDR3 length equals 13 residues. Germline-derived CDR1 and CDR2 are MNHEY and SMNVEV (reference sequence). The V gene lost 2 bases and the J gene lost 4 bases, with 9 bases spanning the gap.

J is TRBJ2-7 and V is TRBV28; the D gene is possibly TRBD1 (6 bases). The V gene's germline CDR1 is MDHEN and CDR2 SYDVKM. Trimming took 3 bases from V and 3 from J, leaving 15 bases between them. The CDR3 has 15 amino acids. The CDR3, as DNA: TGTGCCAGCAGTTTTAAGAGGGGGACAAGCTACGAGCAGTACTTC. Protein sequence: CASSFKRGTSYEQYF. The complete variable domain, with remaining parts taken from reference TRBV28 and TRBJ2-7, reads DVKVTQSSRYLVKRTGEKVFLECVQDMDHENMFWYRQDPGLGLRLIYFSYDVKMKEKGDIPEGYSVSREKKERFSLILESASTNQTSMYLCASSFKRGTSYEQYFGPGTRLTVT.

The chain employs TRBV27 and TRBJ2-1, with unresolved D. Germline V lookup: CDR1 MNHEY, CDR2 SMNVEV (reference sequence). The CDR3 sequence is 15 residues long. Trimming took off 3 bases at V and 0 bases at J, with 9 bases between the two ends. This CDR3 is CASSLSESSYNEQFF. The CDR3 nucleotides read TGTGCCAGCAGTTTGAGCGAGAGCTCCTACAATGAGCAGTTCTTC.

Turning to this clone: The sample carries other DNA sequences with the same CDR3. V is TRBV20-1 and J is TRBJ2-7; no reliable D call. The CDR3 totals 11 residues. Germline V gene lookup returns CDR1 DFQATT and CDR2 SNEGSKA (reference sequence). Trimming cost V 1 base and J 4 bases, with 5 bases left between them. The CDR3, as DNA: TGCAGTGCTAGAGTACTTTACGAGCAGTACTTC. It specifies CSARVLYEQYF.

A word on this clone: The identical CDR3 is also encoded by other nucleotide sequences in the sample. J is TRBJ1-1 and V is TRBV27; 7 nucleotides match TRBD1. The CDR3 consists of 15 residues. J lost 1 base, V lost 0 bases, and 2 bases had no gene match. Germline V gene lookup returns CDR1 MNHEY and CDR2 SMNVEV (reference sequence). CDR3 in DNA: TGTGCCAGCAGTTTATCCGCAGGGGGGAACACTGAAGCTTTCTTT. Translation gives CASSLSAGGNTEAFF.

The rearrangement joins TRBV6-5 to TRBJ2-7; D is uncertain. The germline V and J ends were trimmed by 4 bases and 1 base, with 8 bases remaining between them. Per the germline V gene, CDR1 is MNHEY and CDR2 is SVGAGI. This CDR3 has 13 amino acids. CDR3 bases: TGTGCCAGCAGTTTTGGGCCTTCCTACGAGCAGTACTTC. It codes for CASSFGPSYEQYF.

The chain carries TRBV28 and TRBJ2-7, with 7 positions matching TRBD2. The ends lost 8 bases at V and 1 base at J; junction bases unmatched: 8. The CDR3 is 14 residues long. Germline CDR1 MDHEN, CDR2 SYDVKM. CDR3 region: CASAGLGGSYEQYF. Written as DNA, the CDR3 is TGTGCCAGCGCTGGACTAGGAGGTTCCTACGAGCAGTACTTC.

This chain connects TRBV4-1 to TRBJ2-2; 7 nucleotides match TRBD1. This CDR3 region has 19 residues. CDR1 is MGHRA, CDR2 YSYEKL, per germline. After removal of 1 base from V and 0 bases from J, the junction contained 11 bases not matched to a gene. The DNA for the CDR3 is TGCGCCAGCAGCCAAGGGGCAGGGGGTTTAATGACGAACACCGGGGAGCTGTTTTTT. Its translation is CASSQGAGGLMTNTGELFF.

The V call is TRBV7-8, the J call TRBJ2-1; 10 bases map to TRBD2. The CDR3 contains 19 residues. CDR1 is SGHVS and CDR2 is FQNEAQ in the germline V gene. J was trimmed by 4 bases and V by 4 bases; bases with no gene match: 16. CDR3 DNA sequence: TGTGCCAGCAGCTCCCCGGGACTAGCGTCTCAGACGTCGTACAATGAGCAGTTCTTC. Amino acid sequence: CASSSPGLASQTSYNEQFF. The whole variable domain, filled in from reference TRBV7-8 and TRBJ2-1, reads GAGVSQSPRYKVAKRGQDVALRCDPISGHVSLFWYQQALGQGPEFLTYFQNEAQLDKSGLPSDRFFAERPEGSVSTLKIQRTQQEDSAVYLCASSSPGLASQTSYNEQFFGPGTRLTVL.

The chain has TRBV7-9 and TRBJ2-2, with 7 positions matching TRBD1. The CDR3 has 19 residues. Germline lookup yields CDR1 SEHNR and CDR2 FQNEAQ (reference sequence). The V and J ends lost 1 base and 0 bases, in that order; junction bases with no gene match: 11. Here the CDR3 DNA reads TGTGCCAGCAGCTTAGACCGGGACAGTCGAAACCCGAACACCGGGGAGCTGTTTTTT. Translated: CASSLDRDSRNPNTGELFF.

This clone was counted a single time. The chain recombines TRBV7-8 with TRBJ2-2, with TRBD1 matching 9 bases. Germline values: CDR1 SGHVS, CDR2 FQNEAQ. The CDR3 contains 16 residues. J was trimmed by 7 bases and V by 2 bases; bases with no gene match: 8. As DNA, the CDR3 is TGTGCCAGCAGCTTAATGGGACAGGGCTTTAGCGGGGAGCTGTTTTTT. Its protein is CASSLMGQGFSGELFF.

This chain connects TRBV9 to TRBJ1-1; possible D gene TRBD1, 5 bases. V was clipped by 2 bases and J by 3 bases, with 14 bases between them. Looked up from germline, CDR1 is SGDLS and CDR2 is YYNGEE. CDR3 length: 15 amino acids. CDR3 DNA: TGTGCCAGCAGCGTCCTGGCAGGGAGGGACACTGAAGCTTTCTTT. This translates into CASSVLAGRDTEAFF. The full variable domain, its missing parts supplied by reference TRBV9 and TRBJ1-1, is DSGVTQTPKHLITATGQRVTLRCSPRSGDLSVYWYQQSLDQGLQFLIQYYNGEERAKGNILERFSAQQFPDLHSELNLSSLELGDSALYFCASSVLAGRDTEAFFGQGTRLTVV.

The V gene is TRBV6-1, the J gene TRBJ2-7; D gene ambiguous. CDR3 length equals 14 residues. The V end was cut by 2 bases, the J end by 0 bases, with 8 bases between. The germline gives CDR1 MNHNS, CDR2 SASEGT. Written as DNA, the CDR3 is TGTGCCAGCAGTGAACTGGGCGGCTCCTACGAGCAGTACTTC. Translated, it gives CASSELGGSYEQYF.

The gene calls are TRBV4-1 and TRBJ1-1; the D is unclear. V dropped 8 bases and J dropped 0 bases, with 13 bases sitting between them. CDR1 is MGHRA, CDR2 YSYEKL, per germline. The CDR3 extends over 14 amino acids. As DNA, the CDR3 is TGCGCCAGCCGCGACGGACGGGTGAACACTGAAGCTTTCTTT. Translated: CASRDGRVNTEAFF.

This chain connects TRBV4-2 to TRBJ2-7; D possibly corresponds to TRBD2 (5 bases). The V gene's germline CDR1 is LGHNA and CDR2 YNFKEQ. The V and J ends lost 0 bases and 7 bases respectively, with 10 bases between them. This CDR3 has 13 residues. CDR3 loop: CASSQESSWEQYF. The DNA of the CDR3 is TGTGCCAGCAGCCAAGAGTCTAGCTGGGAGCAGTACTTC.

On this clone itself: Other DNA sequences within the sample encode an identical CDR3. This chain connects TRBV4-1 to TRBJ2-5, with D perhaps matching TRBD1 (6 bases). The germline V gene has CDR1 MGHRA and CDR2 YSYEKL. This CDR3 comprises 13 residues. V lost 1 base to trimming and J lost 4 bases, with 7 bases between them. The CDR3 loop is CASSQGGGETQYF. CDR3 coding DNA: TGCGCCAGCAGCCAAGGAGGGGGAGAGACCCAGTACTTC.

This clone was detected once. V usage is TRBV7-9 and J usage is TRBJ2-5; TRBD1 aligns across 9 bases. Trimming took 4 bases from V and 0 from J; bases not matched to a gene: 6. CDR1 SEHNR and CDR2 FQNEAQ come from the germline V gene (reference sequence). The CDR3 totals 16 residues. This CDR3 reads CASSSRDRVYQETQYF. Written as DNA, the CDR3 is TGTGCCAGCAGCTCCCGGGACAGGGTGTACCAAGAGACCCAGTACTTC.

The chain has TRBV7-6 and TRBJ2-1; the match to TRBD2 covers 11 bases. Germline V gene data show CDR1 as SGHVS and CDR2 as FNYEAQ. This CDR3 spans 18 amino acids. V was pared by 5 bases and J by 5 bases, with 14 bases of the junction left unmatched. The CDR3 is CASSTPGLAVIVDNEQFF. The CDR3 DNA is TGTGCCAGCAGCACGCCGGGACTAGCGGTAATCGTAGACAATGAGCAGTTCTTC.